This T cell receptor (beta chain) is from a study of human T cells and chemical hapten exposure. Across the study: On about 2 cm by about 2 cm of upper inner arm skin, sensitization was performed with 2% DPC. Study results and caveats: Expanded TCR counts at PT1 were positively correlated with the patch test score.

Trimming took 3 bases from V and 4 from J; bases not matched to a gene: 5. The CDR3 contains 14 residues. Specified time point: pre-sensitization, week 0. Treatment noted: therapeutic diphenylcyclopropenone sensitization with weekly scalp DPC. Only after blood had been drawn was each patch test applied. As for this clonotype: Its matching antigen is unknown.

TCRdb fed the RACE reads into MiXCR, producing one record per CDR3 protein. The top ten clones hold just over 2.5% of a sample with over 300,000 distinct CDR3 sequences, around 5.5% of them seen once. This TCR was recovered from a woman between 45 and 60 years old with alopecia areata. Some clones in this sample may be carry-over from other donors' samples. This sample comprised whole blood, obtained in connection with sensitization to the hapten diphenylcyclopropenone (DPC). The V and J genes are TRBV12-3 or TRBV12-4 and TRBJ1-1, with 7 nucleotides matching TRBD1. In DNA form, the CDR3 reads TGTGCCAGCAGTTTTACAGGGGTGGGCACTGAAGCTTTCTTT. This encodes CASSFTGVGTEAFF.